The present TCR beta chain was sequenced within a study of shared clonotypes between healthy human individuals. Execution of the assay was at deep level. The protocol was immunoSEQ multiplex PCR, while the TCRdb copy is restricted to in-frame clones and leaves out a portion. The profile shows over 2 million clones, around 93% of them singletons. Per the germline V gene, CDR1 is MNHNY and CDR2 is SVGAGI (reference sequence). This CDR3 is 15 amino acids long. The J segment lost 6 bases and the V segment lost 5 bases, leaving 7 bases of the junction unmatched. Donors comprised only Caucasian adults living in Nashville, Tennessee. Points on this clone: Antigen unknown.

Notes on the study in general: The generation probabilities recorded for non-shared clonotypes fell below those of clonotypes shared by all four donors.

The material sequenced was naive CD4+ T cells from PBMCs. Specified subset: CD45RA+ positively selected. The V call is TRBV6-6, the J call TRBJ1-6; 7 bases are shared with TRBD1. This clonotype was sampled from a man younger than 35 in good health. Some clones in this sample may be carry-over from other donors' samples. CDR3: CASSHTTGLNSPLHF. For the CDR3, the DNA is TGTGCCAGCAGTCACACGACAGGGCTTAATTCACCCCTCCACTTT.